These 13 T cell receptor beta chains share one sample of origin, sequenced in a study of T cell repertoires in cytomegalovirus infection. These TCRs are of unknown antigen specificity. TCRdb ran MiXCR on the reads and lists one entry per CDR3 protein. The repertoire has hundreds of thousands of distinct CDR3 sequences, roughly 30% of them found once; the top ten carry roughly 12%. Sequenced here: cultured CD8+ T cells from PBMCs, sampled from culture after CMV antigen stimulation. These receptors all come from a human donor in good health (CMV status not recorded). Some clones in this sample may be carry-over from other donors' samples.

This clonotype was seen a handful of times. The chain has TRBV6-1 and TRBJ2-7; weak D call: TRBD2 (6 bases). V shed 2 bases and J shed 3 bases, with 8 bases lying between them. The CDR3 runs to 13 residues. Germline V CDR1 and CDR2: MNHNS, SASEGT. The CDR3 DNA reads TGTGCCAGCAGTGAATTCGGGGGCTACGAGCAGTACGTC. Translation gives CASSEFGGYEQYV.

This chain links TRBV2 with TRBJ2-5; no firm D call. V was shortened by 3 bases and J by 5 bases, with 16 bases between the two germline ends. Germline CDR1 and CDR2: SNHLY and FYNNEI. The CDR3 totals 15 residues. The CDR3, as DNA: TGTGCCAGCAGTGACTCACCCTTTATTGGGGAGACCCAGTACTTC. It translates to CASSDSPFIGETQYF.

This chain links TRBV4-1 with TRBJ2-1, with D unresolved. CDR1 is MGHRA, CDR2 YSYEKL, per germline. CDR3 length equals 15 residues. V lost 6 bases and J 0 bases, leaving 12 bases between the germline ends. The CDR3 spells CASRIHQASYNEQFF. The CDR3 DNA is TGCGCCAGCAGAATCCACCAAGCCTCCTACAATGAGCAGTTCTTC.

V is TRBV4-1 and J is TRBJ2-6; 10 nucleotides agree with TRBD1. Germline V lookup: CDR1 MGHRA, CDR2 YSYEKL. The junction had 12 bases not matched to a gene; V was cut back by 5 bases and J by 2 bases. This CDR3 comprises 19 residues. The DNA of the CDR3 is TGCGCCAGCAGCGGACGACAGGGGGCTTATTTAACTGGGGCCAACGTCCTGACTTTC. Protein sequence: CASSGRQGAYLTGANVLTF.

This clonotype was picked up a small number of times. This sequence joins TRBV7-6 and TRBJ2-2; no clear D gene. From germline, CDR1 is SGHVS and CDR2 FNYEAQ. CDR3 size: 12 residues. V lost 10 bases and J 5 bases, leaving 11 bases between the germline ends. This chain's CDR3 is CATRVGTGELFF. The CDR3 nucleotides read TGTGCCACCCGGGTGGGGACCGGGGAGCTGTTTTTT.

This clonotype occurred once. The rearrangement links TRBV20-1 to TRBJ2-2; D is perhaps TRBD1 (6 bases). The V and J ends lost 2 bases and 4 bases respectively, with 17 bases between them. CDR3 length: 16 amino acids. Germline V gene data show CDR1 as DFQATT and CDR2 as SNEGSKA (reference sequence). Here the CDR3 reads CSARPYRVGSTGELFF. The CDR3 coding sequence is TGCAGTGCTAGACCCTACAGGGTAGGAAGCACCGGGGAGCTGTTTTTT.

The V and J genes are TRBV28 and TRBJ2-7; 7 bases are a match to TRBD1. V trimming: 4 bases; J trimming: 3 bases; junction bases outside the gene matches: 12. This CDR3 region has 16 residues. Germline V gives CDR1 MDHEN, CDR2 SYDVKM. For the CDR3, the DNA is TGTGCCAGCAGTTCCCCCCTATCGACAGGGAGCTACGAGCAGTACTTC. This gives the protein CASSSPLSTGSYEQYF. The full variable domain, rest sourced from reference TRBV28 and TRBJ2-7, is DVKVTQSSRYLVKRTGEKVFLECVQDMDHENMFWYRQDPGLGLRLIYFSYDVKMKEKGDIPEGYSVSREKKERFSLILESASTNQTSMYLCASSSPLSTGSYEQYFGPGTRLTVT.

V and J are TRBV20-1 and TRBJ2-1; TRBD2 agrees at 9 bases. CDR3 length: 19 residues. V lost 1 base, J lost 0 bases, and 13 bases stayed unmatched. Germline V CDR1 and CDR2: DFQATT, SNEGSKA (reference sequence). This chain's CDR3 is CSARGRPSGVSSSYNEQFF. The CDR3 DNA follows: TGCAGTGCTAGAGGGAGGCCTAGCGGGGTATCGAGCTCCTACAATGAGCAGTTCTTC.

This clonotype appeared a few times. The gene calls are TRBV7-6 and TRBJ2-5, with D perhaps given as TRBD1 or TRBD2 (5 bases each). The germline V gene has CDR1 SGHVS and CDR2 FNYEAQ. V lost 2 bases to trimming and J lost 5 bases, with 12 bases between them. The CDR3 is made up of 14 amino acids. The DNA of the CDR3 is TGTGCCAGCAGCTTACCAAGGGACCGGGAGACCCAGTACTTC. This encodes CASSLPRDRETQYF.

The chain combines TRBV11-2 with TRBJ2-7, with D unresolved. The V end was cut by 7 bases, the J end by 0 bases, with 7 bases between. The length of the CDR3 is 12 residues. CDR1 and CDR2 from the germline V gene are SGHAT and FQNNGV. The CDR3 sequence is CASKEFSYEQYV. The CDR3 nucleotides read TGTGCCAGCAAGGAATTCTCCTACGAGCAGTACGTC.

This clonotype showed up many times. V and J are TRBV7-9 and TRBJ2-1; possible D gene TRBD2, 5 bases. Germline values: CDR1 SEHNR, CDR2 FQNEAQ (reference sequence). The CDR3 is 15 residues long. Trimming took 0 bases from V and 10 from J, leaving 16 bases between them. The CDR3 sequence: CASSLAVGLLGEQFF. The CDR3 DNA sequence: TGTGCCAGCAGCTTAGCCGTAGGACTCCTCGGGGAGCAGTTCTTC. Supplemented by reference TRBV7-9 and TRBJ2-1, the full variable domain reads DTGVSQNPRHKITKRGQNVTFRCDPISEHNRLYWYRQTLGQGPEFLTYFQNEAQLEKSRLLSDRFSAERPKGSFSTLEIQRTEQGDSAMYLCASSLAVGLLGEQFFGPGTRLTVL.

In DNA form, the CDR3 reads TGCGCCAGCAGTCAATCGACGGAAGAGGACGGTCCCAGGGCCCAGTACTTC. Translated: CASSQSTEEDGPRAQYF. The rearrangement links TRBV23-1 to TRBJ2-5, with D perhaps TRBD1 (5 bases). TRBV23-1 falls under the ORF class, with uncertain function. The CDR3 is 17 residues long. The ends were cut back, 0 bases at V and 9 bases at J, with 23 bases in the middle.

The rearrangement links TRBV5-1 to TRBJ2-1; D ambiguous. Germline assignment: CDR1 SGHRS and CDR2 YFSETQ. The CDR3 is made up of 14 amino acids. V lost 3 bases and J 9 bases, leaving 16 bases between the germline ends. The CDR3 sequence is CASSSTNQYSEQFF. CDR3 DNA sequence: TGCGCCAGCAGCTCCACAAACCAGTATAGTGAGCAGTTCTTC.